The TCR beta chain under discussion was sequenced for a study of cytomegalovirus exposure and HLA in healthy donors. About the study: Counted in an early data release were about 85 million unique TCRs from HLA-typed donors.

Unmatched junction bases numbered 5, after V lost 3 bases and J lost 3 bases. CDR3 length: 15 amino acids. Germline-derived CDR1 and CDR2 are SGDLS and YYNGEE. Notes on the study in general: At a 0.05 false discovery rate, a later analysis found 15,000 to 20,000 TCR beta sequences to be associated with HLA alleles. Analyses of presence/absence relied on an assumption of roughly uniform sequencing depth across donors.

A note on this clone: What it binds is not known.

The study ran its PCR with 60 Vbeta and 13 Jbeta primers. The table came from immunoSEQ multiplex PCR; TCRdb's copy has only in-frame clones and leaves some out. Of 55,000 to 85,000 clones in the sample, 55% to 80% were seen once. Sequenced input: PBMCs. The J gene is TRBJ2-1, the V gene TRBV9; 8 bases fit TRBD2. This sequence originates from a woman between 45 and 65 years old in good health and CMV-seronegative. CDR3 region: CASSATGGLYNEQFF. The DNA for the CDR3 is TGTGCCAGCAGCGCCACGGGAGGGCTCTACAATGAGCAGTTCTTC.